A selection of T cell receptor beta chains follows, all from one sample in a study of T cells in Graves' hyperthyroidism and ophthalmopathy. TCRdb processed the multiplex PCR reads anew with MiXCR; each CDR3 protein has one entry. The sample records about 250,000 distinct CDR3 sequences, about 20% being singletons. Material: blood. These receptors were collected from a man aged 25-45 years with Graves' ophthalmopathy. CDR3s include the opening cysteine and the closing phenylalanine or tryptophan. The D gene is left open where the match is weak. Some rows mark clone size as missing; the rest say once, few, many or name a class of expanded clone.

TGTGCCAGCAGCTTTGACGGGAGGGCCTACGAGCAGTACTTC | CASSFDGRAYEQYF | TRBV7-2 | - | TRBD2 | TRBJ2-7
TGTGCCAGCAGTTACTCGGTTCTAGCGATCTCCTACGAGCAGTACTTC | CASSYSVLAISYEQYF | TRBV6-5 | - | - | TRBJ2-7
TGCAGTGCTATGAAAGCGAGATCCTACGAGCAGTACTTC | CSAMKARSYEQYF | TRBV20-1 | many | - | TRBJ2-7
TGTGCCAGCAGCCCAAGAGACGGGAGGGCAAACACCGGGGAGCTGTTTTTT | CASSPRDGRANTGELFF | TRBV7-3 | - | TRBD2 | TRBJ2-2
TGCGCCAGCAGCTTGGTGGATAGCGGGCGAGAGTACGAGCAGTACTTC | CASSLVDSGREYEQYF | TRBV5-1 | - | TRBD2 | TRBJ2-7
TGTGCCAGCTCACCAGAGGCCTCTGGAAACACCGTATATTTT | CASSPEASGNTVYF | TRBV18 | - | - | TRBJ1-3
TGTGCCAGCAGCCATTCCACAGGGACGCGTGGAAACACCATATATTTT | CASSHSTGTRGNTIYF | TRBV3-1 | many | - | TRBJ1-3
TGTGCCAGCAGCTCCTCGGGGGGGGGGAACACTGAAGCTTTCTTT | CASSSSGGGNTEAFF | TRBV11-3 | many | - | TRBJ1-1
TGTGCCAGCTCACCGCTTGCGGAGACCCAGTACTTC | CASSPLAETQYF | TRBV18 | many | - | TRBJ2-5
TGTGCCAGCAGCTTAGGGCAGGGGGCAGATGAGCAGTTCTTC | CASSLGQGADEQFF | TRBV11-2 | many | TRBD1 | TRBJ2-1
TGTGCCAGCAGCCACGGACAGGGTAAAAATTTACCCCAGCATTTT | CASSHGQGKNLPQHF | TRBV3-1 | - | TRBD1 | TRBJ1-5
TGTGCCAGCAGGGGACGGACTAGGTCTGGGGCCAACGTCCTGACTTTC | CASRGRTRSGANVLTF | TRBV6-1 | - | TRBD2 | TRBJ2-6
TGTGCCACCAGCAGGGACAGGGGGCAATCACCCCTCCACTTT | CATSRDRGQSPLHF | TRBV15 | - | TRBD1 | TRBJ1-6
TGTGCCAGCAGTTTAATGGGCGGGCTAAACACTGAAGCTTTCTTT | CASSLMGGLNTEAFF | TRBV27 | many | - | TRBJ1-1
TGTGCCAGCAGGAGCGGGAAAATGATCAATGAGCAGTTCTTC | CASRSGKMINEQFF | TRBV2 | - | TRBD2 | TRBJ2-1
TGTGCCAGCAGTTTAAAACAGGGAGGGGCCTACGAGCAGTACTTC | CASSLKQGGAYEQYF | TRBV27 | many | - | TRBJ2-7
TGTGCCAGCAGCGGCATAGCCGGGTCCGAGCAGTACTTC | CASSGIAGSEQYF | TRBV9 | few | - | TRBJ2-7
TGTGCCAGCTCACCATCAGGGCGGGGATCCTACGAGCAGTACTTC | CASSPSGRGSYEQYF | TRBV18 | few | - | TRBJ2-7
TGTGCCAGCAGACCAGGACAGGGGGTCACTTGGGGCTACACCTTC | CASRPGQGVTWGYTF | TRBV5-5 | many | TRBD1 | TRBJ1-2
TGTGCCAGCAGCCAAGACGGCACAGATACGCAGTATTTT | CASSQDGTDTQYF | TRBV3-1 | many | - | TRBJ2-3
TGTGCCAGCAGCGAGCAGAGAGAGGGGGTTCCCTACGAGCAGTACTTC | CASSEQREGVPYEQYF | TRBV9 | many | - | TRBJ2-7
TGCAGTGCTAATGTGGCCGGGGAGCTGTTTTTT | CSANVAGELFF | TRBV20-1 | - | - | TRBJ2-2
TGTGCCAGCAGTGAACCTAGCGGAGTCTACAATGAGCAGTTCTTC | CASSEPSGVYNEQFF | TRBV2 | few | TRBD2 | TRBJ2-1
TGTGCCAGCAGTACGACTAGCGGGACGAACACCGGGGAGCTGTTTTTT | CASSTTSGTNTGELFF | TRBV28 | - | TRBD2 | TRBJ2-2
TGTGCCAGCAAGTGGGGCGGGACGCAAGAGACCCAGTACTTC | CASKWGGTQETQYF | TRBV2 | many | - | TRBJ2-5
TGTGCCAGCACCCCCGGGGCCCGAGTCCCTGGGGCCAACGTCCTGACTTTC | CASTPGARVPGANVLTF | TRBV3-1 | - | - | TRBJ2-6
TGCAGTGCCGCCGGACCTGGGAATGAAAAACTGTTTTTT | CSAAGPGNEKLFF | TRBV20-1 | - | - | TRBJ1-4
TGTGCCCTCAGTAACGTTGTGGATGGCTACACCTTC | CALSNVVDGYTF | TRBV6-1 | many | - | TRBJ1-2
TGCAGCGTTGTTATGTACACTGAAGCTTTCTTT | CSVVMYTEAFF | TRBV29-1 | few | - | TRBJ1-1
TGTGCCAGCAGCCCGTGGCACACTAGCGGGGAAAATACGCAGTATTTT | CASSPWHTSGENTQYF | TRBV7-8 | - | TRBD2 | TRBJ2-3
TGTGCCATCAGTGAAGGCGGGAGCACAGATACGCAGTATTTT | CAISEGGSTDTQYF | TRBV10-3 | - | - | TRBJ2-3
TGTGCCAGCAGCTTAGCGTGGCCCGGGGAGCTGTTTTTT | CASSLAWPGELFF | TRBV11-3 | many | - | TRBJ2-2
TGTGCCAGCGAAGTTATGAACACTGAAGCTTTCTTT | CASEVMNTEAFF | TRBV2 | - | - | TRBJ1-1
TGTGCCAGCAGCCCCACTAGCGGGAGGACATACAATGAGCAGTTCTTC | CASSPTSGRTYNEQFF | TRBV11-2 | many | TRBD2 | TRBJ2-1
TGTGCCAGCAGTTTAACGAGATCGACCGGGGAGCTGTTTTTT | CASSLTRSTGELFF | TRBV27 | - | - | TRBJ2-2
TGTGCCAGCAGTAGCCAGGGAAGAGGAGCGTGGCAGCCCCAGCATTTT | CASSSQGRGAWQPQHF | TRBV6-2/TRBV6-3 | - | - | TRBJ1-5
TGTGCCAGCAGTTACCAGCGGCAGCAGTATTTT | CASSYQRQQYF | TRBV6-5 | few | - | TRBJ2-3